This TCR beta chain was sequenced in a study of CD8 T cell repertoires and HIV-1 epitope variants. Study in general: The baseline condition was 1M T cells left uncultured. Whole-study findings and limits: Nine or ten antigen-specific TCR beta clonotypes were found; five or six seemed cross-reactive to variants.

Data came from immunoSEQ multiplex PCR; TCRdb stores just in-frame clones and leaves some out. The table has over 5,000 clones, 64% seen once. The table lists this clone with a few counts. Its antigen is undetermined. V shed 4 bases, J shed 8 bases, and the junction held 11 bases outside the gene matches. CDR1 and CDR2 from the germline V gene are SGDLS and YYNGEE. This CDR3 comprises 16 residues. The specimen sequenced was cultured CD8+ T cells derived from PBMCs. This rearrangement joins TRBV9 to TRBJ2-1; 11 bases line up with TRBD2. The sequence was collected from a male donor with HIV. The CDR3 DNA reads TGTGCCAGCAGCTCCACGGGACTAGCGGCGTTAGATGAGCAGTTCTTC. Its translation is CASSSTGLAALDEQFF.